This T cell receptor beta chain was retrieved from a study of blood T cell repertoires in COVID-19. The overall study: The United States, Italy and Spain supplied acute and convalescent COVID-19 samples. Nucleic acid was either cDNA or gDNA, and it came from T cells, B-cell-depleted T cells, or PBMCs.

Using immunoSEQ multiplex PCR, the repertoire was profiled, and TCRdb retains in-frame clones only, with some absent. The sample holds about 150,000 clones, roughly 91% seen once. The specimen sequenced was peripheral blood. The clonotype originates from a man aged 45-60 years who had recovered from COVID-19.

This chain's CDR3 is CASSVDGRKTQYF. DNA of the CDR3: TGTGCCAGCAGCGTAGACGGGAGAAAGACCCAGTACTTC. This chain joins TRBV9 and TRBJ2-5; a weak D match, TRBD2 (6 bases). V was shortened by 0 bases and J by 6 bases, with 9 bases between the two germline ends. CDR1 and CDR2 from the germline V gene are SGDLS and YYNGEE. The length of the CDR3 is 13 residues.